This TCR beta chain originates from a study of shared clonotypes between healthy human individuals. At the level of the study: The study used three CD4 naive, three CD4 memory, two CD8 naive and one CD8 memory plate per donor.

Germline assignment: CDR1 MGHRA and CDR2 YSYEKL. Trimming took off 2 bases at V and 7 bases at J, with 13 bases between the two ends. The CDR3 spans 14 residues. To note about this clone: Its antigen remains unknown.

Within Nashville, Tennessee resided all donors, each a Caucasian adult. Researchers reported that CD8 memory united CD45RO+ cells with CCR7-negative CD45RA+ TemRA cells. Sequenced by immunoSEQ multiplex PCR; TCRdb stores in-frame clones only, minus some. Of around 300,000 clones in the sample, over 75% were seen once. General study results and limits: Generally, estimated richness proved larger in naive subsets than it did in memory subsets.

The specimen sequenced was memory CD8+ T cells sorted from blood. Subset given: CD45RO+ cells pooled with CCR7-negative TemRA cells. This sequence joins TRBV4-1 and TRBJ2-3; maybe TRBD2 (5 bases). The sequence came from a man between 18 and 29 years old in good health. The CDR3 here is CASSQYPDGNTQYF. The CDR3 nucleotides read TGCGCCAGCAGCCAATACCCGGACGGGAATACGCAGTATTTT.